This T cell receptor beta chain comes out of a study of cytomegalovirus exposure and HLA in healthy donors. Study conclusions and caveats: CMV serostatus was the sole immune exposure information available. The study found most TCR sequences rare, yet found some public TCRs in many donors. Most of the CMV-associated TCR beta chains (in a later analysis) appeared to be HLA-restricted.

As concerns this clone: No antigen is known for it.

PCR amplification relied on 60 Vbeta primers (plus 13 Jbeta primers). Profiling relied on immunoSEQ multiplex PCR, and the TCRdb table lists in-frame clones only, not all of them. The profile shows about 140,000 clones, about 80% of them singletons. The clonotype was recovered from a man younger than 35 in good health and CMV-seronegative. The material sequenced was PBMCs.

The DNA for the CDR3 is TGTGCCAGCAGTTACTCTGGGGGCAGTGAAAAACTGTTTTTT. The encoded protein is CASSYSGGSEKLFF. The rearrangement links TRBV6-6 to TRBJ1-4, with TRBD1 as a possible D gene (6 bases). Trimming removed 0 bases at V and 7 bases at J, with 9 bases between. The germline CDR1 and CDR2 sequences are MNHNY and SVGAGI (reference sequence). This CDR3 has 14 residues.